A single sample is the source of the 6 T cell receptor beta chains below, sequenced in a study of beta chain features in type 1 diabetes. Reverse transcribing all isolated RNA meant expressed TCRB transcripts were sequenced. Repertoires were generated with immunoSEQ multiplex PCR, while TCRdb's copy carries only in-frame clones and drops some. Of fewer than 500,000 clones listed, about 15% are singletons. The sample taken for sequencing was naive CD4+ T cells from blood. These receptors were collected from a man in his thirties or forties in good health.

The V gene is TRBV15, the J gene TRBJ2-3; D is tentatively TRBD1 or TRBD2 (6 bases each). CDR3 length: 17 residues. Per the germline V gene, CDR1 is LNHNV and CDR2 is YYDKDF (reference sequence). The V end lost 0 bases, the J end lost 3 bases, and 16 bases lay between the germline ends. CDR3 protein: CATSRDQGGRGTDTQYF. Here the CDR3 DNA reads TGTGCCACCAGCAGAGATCAAGGGGGGCGTGGGACAGATACGCAGTATTTT.

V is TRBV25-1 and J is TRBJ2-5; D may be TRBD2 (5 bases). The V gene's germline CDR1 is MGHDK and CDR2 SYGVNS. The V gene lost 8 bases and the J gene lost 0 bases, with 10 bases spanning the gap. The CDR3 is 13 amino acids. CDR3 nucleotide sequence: TGTGCCAGCGGGCGGGCAAACCAAGAGACCCAGTACTTC. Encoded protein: CASGRANQETQYF.

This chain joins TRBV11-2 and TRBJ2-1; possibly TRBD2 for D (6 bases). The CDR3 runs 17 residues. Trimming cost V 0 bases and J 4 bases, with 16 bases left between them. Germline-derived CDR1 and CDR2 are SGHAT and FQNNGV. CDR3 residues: CASSLDPGGPNYNEQFF. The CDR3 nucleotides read TGTGCCAGCAGCTTAGATCCAGGAGGGCCCAATTACAATGAGCAGTTCTTC.

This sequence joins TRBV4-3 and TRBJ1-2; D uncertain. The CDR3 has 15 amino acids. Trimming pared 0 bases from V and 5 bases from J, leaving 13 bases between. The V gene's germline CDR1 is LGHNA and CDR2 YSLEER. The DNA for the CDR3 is TGCGCCAGCAGCCAAGATCATGACAAGCGATATGGCTACACCTTC. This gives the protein CASSQDHDKRYGYTF.

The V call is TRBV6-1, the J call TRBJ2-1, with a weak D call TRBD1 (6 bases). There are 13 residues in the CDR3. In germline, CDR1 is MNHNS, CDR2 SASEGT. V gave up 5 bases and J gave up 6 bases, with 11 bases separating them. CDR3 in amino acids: CASSPNRANEQFF. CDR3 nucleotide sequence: TGTGCCAGCAGTCCCAACAGGGCCAATGAGCAGTTCTTC.

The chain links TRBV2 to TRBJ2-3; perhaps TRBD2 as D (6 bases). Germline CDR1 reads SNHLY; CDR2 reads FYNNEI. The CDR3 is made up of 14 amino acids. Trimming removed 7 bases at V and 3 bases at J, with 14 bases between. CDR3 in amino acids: CASTRTRETDTQYF. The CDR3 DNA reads TGTGCCAGCACCAGAACCCGGGAGACAGATACGCAGTATTTT.